The 9 T cell receptor beta chains below come from one sample, sequenced in a study of tumor-infiltrating lymphocytes in primary liver carcinoma. Researchers generated TCR beta cDNA from approximately 500 ng of total RNA, relying on a constant-region primer. Modified slightly, ARM-PCR produced TCR beta libraries over three nested multiplex PCR rounds. Investigators reported that the first two PCR rounds, at approximately 11 cycles each, used TRBV1-TRBV30 forward primers with a C-beta reverse primer. TCRdb called the multiplex PCR reads again in MiXCR, with one record for every CDR3 protein. The repertoire holds some 200,000 distinct CDR3 sequences, with 65% as singletons. They got blood RNA out of unsorted whole blood and also pulled out germline DNA. The specimen was peripheral blood. The source is a woman aged 60-75 years with primary liver carcinoma and hepatitis B virus infection.

At least ten counts were recorded for this clonotype. The chain combines TRBV4-1 with TRBJ2-3, with D perhaps matching TRBD2 (5 bases). Germline V gives CDR1 MGHRA, CDR2 YSYEKL. This CDR3 is built from 17 residues. Trimming pared 4 bases from V and 2 bases from J, leaving 19 bases between. The CDR3 nucleotides read TGCGCCAGCAGCCGACCCGCGGGCCGGGCTTCCACAGATACGCAGTATTTT. Amino acid sequence: CASSRPAGRASTDTQYF.

This clonotype was seen more than once but under ten times. The J gene is TRBJ2-5, the V gene TRBV6-6; no definite D call. This CDR3 has 11 residues. Trimming cost V 5 bases and J 2 bases, with 3 bases left between them. The germline V gene encodes CDR1 MNHNY and CDR2 SVGAGI (reference sequence). The CDR3 here is CASSPQETQYF. The DNA of the CDR3 is TGTGCCAGCAGTCCTCAAGAGACCCAGTACTTC.

Points on this clonotype: A clone one base away is much larger, so this may be a read error. This chain connects TRBV14 to TRBJ2-7; D gene uncertain. Trimming left V 4 bases short and J 0 bases short, with 7 bases between. There are 13 residues in the CDR3. Germline V gives CDR1 SGHDN, CDR2 FVKESK. CDR3 sequence (DNA): TGTGCCAGCAGCCCGACCACCTCCTACGAGCAGTACTTC. The encoded protein is CASSPTTSYEQYF.

The genes are TRBV19 and TRBJ2-3, with 12 positions matching TRBD2. This CDR3 has 18 residues. The V and J ends lost 4 bases and 3 bases, in that order; junction bases with no gene match: 11. Germline CDR1 and CDR2: LNHDA and SQIVND (reference sequence). The CDR3 region is CASSTPGRGLAGTDTQYF. The CDR3 DNA reads as TGTGCCAGTAGTACCCCCGGTCGTGGACTAGCGGGAACAGATACGCAGTATTTT.

The chain has TRBV14 and TRBJ2-5, with 9 bases that match TRBD1. With 5 bases clipped from V and 1 base from J, the junction kept 8 bases outside the gene matches. From germline, CDR1 is SGHDN and CDR2 FVKESK. The CDR3 loop spans 16 amino acids. Written as DNA, the CDR3 is TGTGCCAGCAGCATAGGGACAGGGCTTTCCCAAGAGACCCAGTACTTC. Its translation is CASSIGTGLSQETQYF.

As regards this clonotype: A much larger clone differs by one base, so this may be a read error. The chain combines TRBV12-3 or TRBV12-4 with TRBJ1-2; TRBD1 agrees at 11 bases. This CDR3 is built from 15 residues. CDR3 in amino acids: CASSPGTGGGYGHTF. CDR3 coding DNA: TGTGCCAGCAGCCCCGGGACAGGGGGAGGCTATGGCCACACCTTC.

The rearrangement joins TRBV11-1 to TRBJ2-1, with 8 bases aligning to TRBD2. This CDR3 spans 14 amino acids. CDR1 is SGHAT, CDR2 FQDESV, per germline (reference sequence). CDR3 nucleotides: TGTGTCAACTGGAGCGGGAGCTCCTACAATGAGCAGTTCTTC. Translating it yields CVNWSGSSYNEQFF.

This clonotype was seen just once. This rearrangement joins TRBV11-2 to TRBJ1-4; no clear D gene. Germline V lookup: CDR1 SGHAT, CDR2 FQNNGV. V shed 0 bases and J shed 0 bases, with 5 bases lying between them. The CDR3 runs to 15 residues. CDR3 DNA: TGTGCCAGCAGCTTAGACGGGACAACTAATGAAAAACTGTTTTTT. This gives the protein CASSLDGTTNEKLFF.

This clonotype was detected ten times or more. The chain combines TRBV29-1 with TRBJ2-5; either TRBD1 or TRBD2 may fit D (5 bases each). Trimming left V 4 bases short and J 5 bases short, with 11 bases between. The V gene's germline CDR1 is SQVTM and CDR2 ANQGSEA. This CDR3 has 12 amino acids. The CDR3 loop is CSVGGTSETQYF. The CDR3 DNA is TGCAGCGTTGGGGGGACGAGCGAGACCCAGTACTTC.